These 14 T cell receptor beta chains were sequenced from one sample in a study of cytotoxic CD8 clonotypes in ibrutinib-treated CLL. Measured with immunoSEQ multiplex PCR; TCRdb has only the in-frame clones, and not every one. Altogether 150,000 to 250,000 clones are present, 72% being singletons, with the ten largest covering 13%. Here the sequenced sample was PBMCs, taken after 24 months of ibrutinib treatment. Source of these receptors: a human donor with chronic lymphocytic leukemia.

The chain links TRBV5-1 to TRBJ2-1; the D gene could be TRBD1 or TRBD2 (5 bases each). Germline assignment: CDR1 SGHRS and CDR2 YFSETQ. V dropped 0 bases and J dropped 13 bases, with 11 bases sitting between them. The CDR3 extends over 12 amino acids. The CDR3, as DNA: TGCGCCAGCAGCTTGGACGGGGCACACCAGTTCTTC. Amino acid sequence: CASSLDGAHQFF.

DNA for the CDR3: TGCGCCAGCAGCCAGTATCTAGCGGACCCCACCGGGGAGCTGTTTTTT. Its translation: CASSQYLADPTGELFF. V gene TRBV4-1 combines with J gene TRBJ2-2; 7 bases map to TRBD2. Germline V gene data show CDR1 as MGHRA and CDR2 as YSYEKL. This CDR3 is 16 amino acids long. Trimming took 3 bases from V and 4 from J; bases not matched to a gene: 8.

J is TRBJ1-2 and V is TRBV7-9; 8 bases agree with TRBD1. Looked up from germline, CDR1 is SEHNR and CDR2 is FQNEAQ (reference sequence). After removal of 4 bases from V and 7 bases from J, the junction contained 8 bases not matched to a gene. The CDR3 has 14 amino acids. Written as DNA, the CDR3 is TGTGCCAGCAGCTCCCCGGACAGGGCCAGTGGCTACACCTTC. As protein: CASSSPDRASGYTF.

The J gene is TRBJ2-7, the V gene TRBV7-9; 12 nucleotides agree with TRBD2. The CDR3 runs 15 residues. The ends lost 4 bases at V and 1 base at J; junction bases unmatched: 2. Germline V CDR1 and CDR2: SEHNR, FQNEAQ (reference sequence). CDR3 protein: CASSSGTSGSYEQYF. In DNA form, the CDR3 reads TGTGCCAGCAGCTCCGGGACTAGCGGGTCCTACGAGCAGTACTTC. The whole variable domain, remainder taken from reference TRBV7-9 and TRBJ2-7, is DTGVSQNPRHKITKRGQNVTFRCDPISEHNRLYWYRQTLGQGPEFLTYFQNEAQLEKSRLLSDRFSAERPKGSFSTLEIQRTEQGDSAMYLCASSSGTSGSYEQYFGPGTRLTVT.

This clone was seen just once. This sequence joins TRBV27 and TRBJ2-5; D is unresolved. Trimming removed 5 bases at V and 5 bases at J, with 15 bases between. The CDR3 is 14 residues long. Germline V lookup: CDR1 MNHEY, CDR2 SMNVEV (reference sequence). Written as DNA, the CDR3 is TGTGCCAGCAGTCCCCGGACGATTATCGAGACCCAGTACTTC. Translated: CASSPRTIIETQYF.

This clone was found a few times. The chain recombines TRBV21-1 with TRBJ1-2; the table assigns TRBD1, which was not confirmed against the DNA. TRBV21-1 is annotated as a pseudogene. This CDR3 is built from 16 residues. The CDR3 spells CASSKAHLQGAYGYTF. CDR3 nucleotide sequence: TGTGCCAGCAGCAAAGCACATCTACAGGGGGCATATGGCTACACCTTC.

This chain joins TRBV7-2 and TRBJ2-5; D ambiguous. Trimming stripped 3 bases from V and 5 bases from J, with 13 bases between. The CDR3 sequence is 14 residues long. Germline V CDR1 and CDR2: SGHTA, FQGNSA. CDR3 DNA sequence: TGTGCCAGCAGCTTGTCCCCCCCGGAGGAGACCCAGTACTTC. Its translation: CASSLSPPEETQYF.

There are a few counts of this clone. The chain joins TRBV2 to TRBJ2-7; 10 bases fit TRBD1. Unmatched junction bases numbered 6, after V lost 6 bases and J lost 1 base. This CDR3 spans 15 amino acids. In germline, CDR1 is SNHLY, CDR2 FYNNEI. The CDR3 nucleotides are TGTGCCAGCAGGGGAGACAGGGGGCGTTCCTACGAGCAGTACTTC. This translates into CASRGDRGRSYEQYF.

This chain connects TRBV19 to TRBJ2-1; D possibly corresponds to TRBD1 (6 bases). There are 15 residues in the CDR3. The germline V and J ends were trimmed by 5 bases and 3 bases, with 14 bases remaining between them. Germline loops: CDR1 LNHDA, CDR2 SQIVND (reference sequence). CDR3 in DNA: TGTGCCAGTAGTGACGGACAGTACGTCTACAATGAGCAGTTCTTC. Its protein is CASSDGQYVYNEQFF.

This clone was seen a few times. The chain combines TRBV7-3 with TRBJ2-7, with 9 bases identical to TRBD1. This CDR3 region has 16 residues. V trimming: 5 bases; J trimming: 1 base; junction bases outside the gene matches: 9. In germline, CDR1 is SGHTA, CDR2 FQGTGA. DNA for the CDR3: TGTGCCAGCAGCCCCCGGGGACAGGGAGGATCCTACGAGCAGTACTTC. It specifies CASSPRGQGGSYEQYF. Variable domain in full (rest from reference TRBV7-3 and TRBJ2-7): GAGVSQTPSNKVTEKGKYVELRCDPISGHTALYWYRQSLGQGPEFLIYFQGTGAADDSGLPNDRFFAVRPEGSVSTLKIQRTERGDSAVYLCASSPRGQGGSYEQYFGPGTRLTVT.

The chain is built from TRBV7-2 and TRBJ1-5, with 7 bases fitting TRBD1. This CDR3 has 13 residues. CDR1 SGHTA and CDR2 FQGNSA come from the germline V gene. Unmatched junction bases numbered 10, after V lost 3 bases and J lost 14 bases. The CDR3 sequence is CASSLTDGTAKHF. Here the CDR3 DNA reads TGTGCCAGCAGCTTGACCGATGGGACAGCTAAGCATTTT.

The chain carries TRBV29-1 and TRBJ2-5; TRBD2 aligns across 11 bases. The CDR3 totals 13 residues. The V segment lost 7 bases and the J segment 4 bases; nucleotides outside the gene matches: 5. CDR1 and CDR2 from the germline V gene are SQVTM and ANQGSEA. The CDR3 loop reads CSAVTSGGETQYF. The CDR3 nucleotides are TGCAGCGCTGTAACTAGCGGGGGAGAGACCCAGTACTTC.

This clone was found once. The rearrangement uses TRBV5-1 and TRBJ2-3; 7 positions agree with TRBD1. Germline assignment: CDR1 SGHRS and CDR2 YFSETQ. CDR3 size: 18 residues. Trimming cost V 7 bases and J 1 base; bases outside gene matches: 18. The CDR3 protein is CASSPGTAKRIGTDTQYF. The CDR3 nucleotides are TGCGCCAGCTCACCCGGGACAGCAAAACGGATCGGCACAGATACGCAGTATTTT.

The chain carries TRBV4-3 and TRBJ1-2; no clear D gene. V was trimmed by 2 bases and J by 5 bases, leaving 12 bases between them. The CDR3 covers 14 residues. Germline CDR1 LGHNA, CDR2 YSLEER. The CDR3 nucleotides read TGCGCCAGCAGCCAATCCCTTGACCTTTATGGCTACACCTTC. Its protein product is CASSQSLDLYGYTF.